Listed below are T cell receptor beta chains from one sample, sequenced in a study of early stage breast cancer tumors. Sequencing was performed with immunoSEQ multiplex PCR; in TCRdb, only in-frame clones are kept and a portion is missing. Here the sample spans tens of thousands of clones, about 78% being singletons. Sequenced sample: blood. These receptors all come from a person aged 50-59 years with breast cancer. Both conserved end residues are part of each CDR3. The D gene is left open where the match is weak. Expanded clones get a size class; other rows say once, few or many, or leave the size out.

-	TRBV28	-	TRBJ2-6	18	CASSSNRDHYSGANVLTF	TGTGCCAGCAGTTCAAACAGGGATCACTACTCTGGGGCCAACGTCCTGACTTTC
-	TRBV21-1	-	TRBJ2-1	14	CASSKAPRDNEQFF	TGTGCCAGCAGCAAAGCGCCTAGAGACAATGAGCAGTTCTTC
once	TRBV29-1	TRBD1	TRBJ1-1	14	CSVGTGGQGTEAFF	TGCAGCGTGGGGACAGGGGGCCAAGGCACTGAAGCTTTCTTT
-	TRBV7-7	TRBD1	TRBJ2-1	15	CASSLGTGQGREQFF	TGTGCTAGCAGCCTAGGGACGGGACAGGGGCGTGAGCAGTTCTTC
once	TRBV5-8	-	TRBJ2-1	12	CASSFEGNEQFF	TGTGCCAGCAGCTTTGAGGGCAATGAGCAGTTCTTC
-	TRBV2	TRBD2	TRBJ2-7	14	CASTPGGSAPEQYF	TGTGCCAGCACCCCGGGGGGGAGCGCTCCCGAGCAGTACTTC
-	TRBV2	TRBD2	TRBJ2-1	15	CASSFSGSGYNEQFF	TGTGCCAGCAGCTTTAGCGGGAGCGGGTACAATGAGCAGTTCTTC
-	TRBV9	TRBD2	TRBJ2-3	17	CASSVYNGAGGTDTQYF	TGTGCCAGCAGCGTATACAATGGTGCGGGGGGGACAGATACGCAGTATTTT
-	TRBV19	-	TRBJ2-7	15	CASSIRDIAHYEQYF	TGTGCCAGTAGTATCCGGGACATAGCCCACTACGAGCAGTACTTC
once	TRBV7-9	TRBD2	TRBJ2-3	15	CASSLEAGGTDTQYF	TGTGCCAGCAGCTTAGAGGCGGGAGGCACAGATACGCAGTATTTT
-	TRBV2	-	TRBJ2-3	12	CASSPTRDTQYF	TGTGCCAGCAGTCCGACTAGAGATACGCAGTATTTT
-	TRBV5-1	-	TRBJ1-2	16	CASSPDSSYGKKGYTF	TGCGCCAGCAGCCCCGACAGCTCCTATGGGAAAAAGGGCTACACCTTC
-	TRBV2	TRBD1	TRBJ1-2	14	CASSLPGQIYGYTF	TGTGCCAGCAGTCTCCCGGGACAGATCTATGGCTACACCTTC
-	TRBV19	TRBD2	TRBJ2-3	15	CASSISGDPPDTQYF	TGTGCCAGTAGTATCAGCGGGGATCCCCCAGATACGCAGTATTTT
-	TRBV7-6	TRBD2	TRBJ2-7	21	CASSFRVQGPPSGLAFDEQYF	TGTGCCAGCAGCTTTAGAGTACAGGGGCCGCCCTCGGGACTAGCGTTTGACGAGCAGTACTTC
-	TRBV9	TRBD1	TRBJ1-2	17	CASSVAAGGGQGYGYTF	TGTGCCAGCAGCGTAGCGGCAGGGGGCGGACAAGGCTATGGCTACACCTTC
-	TRBV19	-	TRBJ2-1	12	CASNKGPRSWFF	TGTGCCAGTAATAAAGGCCCTAGGTCTTGGTTCTTC
many	TRBV5-5	-	TRBJ2-5	12	CASSLYSETQYF	TGTGCCAGCAGCTTGTATTCCGAGACCCAGTACTTC
few	TRBV2	-	TRBJ1-5	14	CASSLDPKSQPQHF	TGTGCCAGCAGTCTAGATCCGAAAAGCCAGCCCCAGCATTTT
few	TRBV30	-	TRBJ1-3	13	CAWTPGYGNTIYF	TGTGCCTGGACCCCAGGTTATGGAAACACCATATATTTT
-	TRBV15	TRBD2	TRBJ2-1	14	CATRRGLAGDEQFF	TGTGCCACAAGGCGGGGACTAGCGGGAGATGAGCAGTTCTTC
-	TRBV19	TRBD2	TRBJ2-2	17	CASSRAAGGYNTGELFF	TGTGCCAGTAGTAGGGCAGCGGGAGGATATAACACCGGGGAGCTGTTTTTT
-	TRBV11-2	-	TRBJ2-5	15	CASSLTQGFVETQYF	TGTGCCAGCAGCTTAACGCAGGGCTTTGTAGAGACCCAGTACTTC
-	TRBV6-1	-	TRBJ1-2	14	CASRTQEGLYGYTF	TGTGCCAGCAGAACCCAGGAGGGCCTCTATGGCTACACCTTC
-	TRBV6-5	TRBD2	TRBJ2-3	12	CASSSPGTRAYF	TGTGCCAGCAGTTCCCCGGGGACTAGGGCGTATTTT
-	TRBV12-5	TRBD1	TRBJ2-7	14	CASGDSRDSYEQYF	TGTGCTAGTGGTGACTCCCGGGACAGCTACGAGCAGTACTTC
-	TRBV30	-	TRBJ1-1	13	CAWSVRGNTEAFF	TGTGCCTGGAGTGTCAGGGGGAACACTGAAGCTTTCTTT
few	TRBV7-8	-	TRBJ1-1	14	CASSALQGGTEAFF	TGTGCCAGCAGCGCCTTACAGGGCGGGACTGAAGCTTTCTTT